These 7 T cell receptor beta chains originate from one sample sequenced in a study of T cells in Graves' hyperthyroidism and ophthalmopathy (dated by TCRdb to about 2019). Library preparation used multiplex PCR. The sample was run on an Illumina HiSeq 2000. Amplification of TCR beta CDR3 regions was carried out from RNA transcripts. The TCR CDR3 was subjected to a first round of RT-PCR using the HTBI primer set and the Qiagen OneStep RT-PCR kit. Using fastp at Q25 and MiXCR, TCRdb reprocessed the public reads and kept productive beta chains. A single entry per CDR3 protein holds the most common genes and DNA from its merged rows. In this sample the table shows 300,000 to 350,000 distinct CDR3 sequences, 18% of which occur a single time. The ten largest clonotypes hold 15% to 19% of the sample. Sequenced sample: blood. The origin of the receptors is a woman in her thirties or forties with Graves' ophthalmopathy.

This clonotype was detected a few times. J is TRBJ2-7 and V is TRBV11-2; TRBD2 matches 8 bases. The V and J ends lost 6 bases and 6 bases, in that order; junction bases with no gene match: 13. From germline, CDR1 is SGHAT and CDR2 FQNNGV. The CDR3 is 15 amino acids. The CDR3 region has the DNA TGTGCCAGCAGGGCTATAAGCGGGAGATCGCCCGAGCAGTACTTC. This encodes CASRAISGRSPEQYF.

There are many counts of this clonotype. The rearrangement links TRBV11-2 to TRBJ2-5; TRBD1 might be the D (5 bases). V was trimmed by 3 bases and J by 4 bases, leaving 6 bases between them. There are 12 residues in the CDR3. Germline V lookup: CDR1 SGHAT, CDR2 FQNNGV. The CDR3 protein is CASSFQGETQYF. CDR3 DNA: TGTGCCAGCAGCTTCCAGGGAGAGACCCAGTACTTC.

This clonotype appeared many times. The V and J genes are TRBV28 and TRBJ1-2; the D is unclear. CDR3 length: 14 residues. The V gene's germline CDR1 is MDHEN and CDR2 SYDVKM. V was pared by 5 bases and J by 6 bases, with 16 bases between. The CDR3 loop is CASSQEGLFHGYTF. As DNA, the CDR3 is TGTGCCAGCAGTCAGGAGGGCCTCTTCCATGGCTACACCTTC.

This clonotype showed up many times. This chain joins TRBV3-1 and TRBJ2-5; TRBD2 aligns across 10 bases. Per the germline V gene, CDR1 is LGHDT and CDR2 is YNNKEL (reference sequence). The trim removed 0 bases at V and 2 bases at J, leaving 3 bases unmatched. CDR3 length: 16 residues. Here the CDR3 DNA reads TGTGCCAGCAGCCAAGATGGGACTAGCGCACAAGAGACCCAGTACTTC. It is translated as CASSQDGTSAQETQYF.

This clonotype has ten or more counts. The V call is TRBV5-6, the J call TRBJ1-3; D remains ambiguous. Germline V lookup: CDR1 SGHDT, CDR2 YYEEEE. Trimming cost V 5 bases and J 4 bases, with 7 bases left between them. This CDR3 is built from 12 residues. CDR3 nucleotides: TGTGCCAGCAGTACGGGAGGAAACACCATATATTTT. This gives the protein CASSTGGNTIYF.

This clonotype occurred many times. The V call is TRBV12-3 or TRBV12-4, the J call TRBJ2-2, with D perhaps matching TRBD2 (6 bases). The CDR3 totals 14 residues. V was shortened by 5 bases and J by 4 bases, with 11 bases between the two germline ends. CDR3 sequence (DNA): TGTGCCAGCAGTCCGGTGGAGGGCACCGGGGAGCTGTTTTTT. It specifies CASSPVEGTGELFF.

This clonotype has a count of ten or more. The chain joins TRBV6-5 to TRBJ1-1, with D possibly TRBD1 on 6 matching bases. The CDR3 is 14 amino acids. The germline gives CDR1 MNHEY, CDR2 SVGAGI. V lost 5 bases, J lost 0 bases, and 10 bases lay in between. Here the CDR3 reads CASSRTVMNTEAFF. DNA of the CDR3: TGTGCCAGCAGTAGGACAGTCATGAACACTGAAGCTTTCTTT.